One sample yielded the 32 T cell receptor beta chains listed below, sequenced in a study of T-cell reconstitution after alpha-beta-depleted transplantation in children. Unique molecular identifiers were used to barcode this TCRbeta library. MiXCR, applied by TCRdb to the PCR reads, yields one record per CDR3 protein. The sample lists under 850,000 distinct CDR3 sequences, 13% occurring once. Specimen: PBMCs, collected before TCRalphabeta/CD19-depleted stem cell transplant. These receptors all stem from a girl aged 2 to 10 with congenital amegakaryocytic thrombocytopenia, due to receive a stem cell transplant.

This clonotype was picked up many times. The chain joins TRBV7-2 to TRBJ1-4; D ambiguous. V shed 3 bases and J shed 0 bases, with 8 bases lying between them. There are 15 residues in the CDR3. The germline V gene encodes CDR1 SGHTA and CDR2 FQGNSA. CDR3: CASSFGISTNEKLFF. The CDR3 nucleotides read TGTGCCAGCAGCTTCGGGATATCAACTAATGAAAAACTGTTTTTT.

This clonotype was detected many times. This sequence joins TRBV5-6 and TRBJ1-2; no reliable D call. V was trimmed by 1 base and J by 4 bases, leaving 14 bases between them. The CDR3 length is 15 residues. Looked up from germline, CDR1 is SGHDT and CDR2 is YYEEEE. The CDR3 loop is CASSLLDAFTYGYTF. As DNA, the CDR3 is TGTGCCAGCAGCTTGTTGGACGCCTTTACCTATGGCTACACCTTC.

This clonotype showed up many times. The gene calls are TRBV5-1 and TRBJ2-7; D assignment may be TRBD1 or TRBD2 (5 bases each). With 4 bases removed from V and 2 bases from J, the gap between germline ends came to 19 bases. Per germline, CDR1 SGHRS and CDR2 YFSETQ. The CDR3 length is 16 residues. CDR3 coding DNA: TGCGCCAGCAGCCCCTGGGCGGATCTGGGGGCCTACGAGCAGTACTTC. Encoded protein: CASSPWADLGAYEQYF. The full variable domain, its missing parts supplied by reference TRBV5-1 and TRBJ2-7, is KAGVTQTPRYLIKTRGQQVTLSCSPISGHRSVSWYQQTPGQGLQFLFEYFSETQRNKGNFPGRFSGRQFSNSRSEMNVSTLELGDSALYLCASSPWADLGAYEQYFGPGTRLTVT.

CDR3 protein: CSVVEGDSETQYF. CDR3 DNA: TGCAGCGTTGTAGAGGGAGACTCAGAGACCCAGTACTTC. The chain joins TRBV29-1 to TRBJ2-5; D might be TRBD2 (5 bases). Looked up from germline, CDR1 is SQVTM and CDR2 is ANQGSEA. This CDR3 comprises 13 residues. The V and J ends lost 4 bases and 4 bases respectively, with 13 bases between them.

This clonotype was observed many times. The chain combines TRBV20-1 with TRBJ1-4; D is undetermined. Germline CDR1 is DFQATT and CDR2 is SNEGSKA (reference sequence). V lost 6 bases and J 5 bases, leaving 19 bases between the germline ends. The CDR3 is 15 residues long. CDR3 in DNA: TGCAGTGCCCCGTTTTACGGACGAGAAAATGAAAAACTGTTTTTT. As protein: CSAPFYGRENEKLFF.

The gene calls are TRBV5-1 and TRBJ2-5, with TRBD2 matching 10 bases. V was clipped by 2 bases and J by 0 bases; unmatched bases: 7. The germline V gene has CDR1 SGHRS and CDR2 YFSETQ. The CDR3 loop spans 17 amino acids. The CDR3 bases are TGCGCCAGCAGCTTTCCGCTAGCGGGAGAGCACCAAGAGACCCAGTACTTC. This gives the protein CASSFPLAGEHQETQYF.

The CDR3 here is CASSLGAKDPYEQYF. As DNA, the CDR3 is TGCGCCAGCAGCTTGGGGGCCAAAGACCCCTACGAGCAGTACTTC. The chain carries TRBV5-1 and TRBJ2-7; D unclear. This CDR3 spans 15 amino acids. Germline assignment: CDR1 SGHRS and CDR2 YFSETQ. Deletions cut 0 bases from V and 2 bases from J, with 12 bases between.

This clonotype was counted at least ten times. The CDR3: CAWSLNTGELFF. CDR3 sequence (DNA): TGTGCCTGGAGTCTTAATACCGGGGAGCTGTTTTTT. The chain joins TRBV30 to TRBJ2-2, with D unclear. The CDR3 runs 12 residues. The V gene lost 2 bases and the J gene lost 5 bases, with 6 bases spanning the gap. Germline CDR1 reads GTSNPN; CDR2 reads SVGIG (reference sequence).

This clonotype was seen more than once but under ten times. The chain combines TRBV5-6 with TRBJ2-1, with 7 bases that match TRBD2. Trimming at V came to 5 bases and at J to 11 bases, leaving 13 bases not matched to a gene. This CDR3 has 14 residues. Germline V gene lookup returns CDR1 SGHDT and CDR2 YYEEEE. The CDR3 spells CASRWTTGEGKQFF. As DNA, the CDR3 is TGTGCCAGCAGGTGGACTACCGGGGAGGGGAAGCAGTTCTTC.

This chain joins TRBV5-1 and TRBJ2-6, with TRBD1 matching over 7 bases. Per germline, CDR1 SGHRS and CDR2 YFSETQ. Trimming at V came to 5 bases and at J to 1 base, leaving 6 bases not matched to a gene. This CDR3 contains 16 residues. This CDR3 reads CASRTGKVSGANVLTF. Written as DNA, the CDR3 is TGCGCCAGCAGGACAGGGAAGGTTTCTGGGGCCAACGTCCTGACTTTC.

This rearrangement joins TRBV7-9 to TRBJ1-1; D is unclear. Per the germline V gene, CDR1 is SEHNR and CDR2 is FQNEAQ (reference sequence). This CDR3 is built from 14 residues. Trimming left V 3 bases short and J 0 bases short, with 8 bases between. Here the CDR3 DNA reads TGTGCCAGCAGCTTGTCTGAGTTGAACACTGAAGCTTTCTTT. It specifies CASSLSELNTEAFF.

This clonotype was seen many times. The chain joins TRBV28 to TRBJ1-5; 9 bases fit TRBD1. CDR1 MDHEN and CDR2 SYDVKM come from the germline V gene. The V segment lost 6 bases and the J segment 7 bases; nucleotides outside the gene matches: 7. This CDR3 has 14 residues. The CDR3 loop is CASREQGAEQPQHF. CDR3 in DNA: TGTGCCAGCAGGGAACAGGGGGCTGAGCAGCCCCAGCATTTT.

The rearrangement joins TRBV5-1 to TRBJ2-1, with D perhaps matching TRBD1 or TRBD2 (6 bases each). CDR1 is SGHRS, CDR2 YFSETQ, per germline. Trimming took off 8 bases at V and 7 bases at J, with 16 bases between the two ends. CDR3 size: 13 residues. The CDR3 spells CASNRDSRNEQFF. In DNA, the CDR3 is TGCGCCAGTAACAGGGACTCCAGGAATGAGCAGTTCTTC.

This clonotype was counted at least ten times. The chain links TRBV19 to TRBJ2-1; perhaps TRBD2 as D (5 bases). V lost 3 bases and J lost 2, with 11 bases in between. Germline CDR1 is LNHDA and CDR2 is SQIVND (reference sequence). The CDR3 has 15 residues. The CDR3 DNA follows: TGTGCCAGTAGTATCAACCGGGGTCCCTACAATGAGCAGTTCTTC. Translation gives CASSINRGPYNEQFF.

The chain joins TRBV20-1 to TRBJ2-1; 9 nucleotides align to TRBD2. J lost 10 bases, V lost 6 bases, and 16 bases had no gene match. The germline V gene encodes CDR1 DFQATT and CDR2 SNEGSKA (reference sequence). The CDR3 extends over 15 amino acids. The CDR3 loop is CSAQKGASGAREQFF. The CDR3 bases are TGCAGTGCCCAAAAAGGGGCTAGCGGGGCAAGGGAGCAGTTCTTC.

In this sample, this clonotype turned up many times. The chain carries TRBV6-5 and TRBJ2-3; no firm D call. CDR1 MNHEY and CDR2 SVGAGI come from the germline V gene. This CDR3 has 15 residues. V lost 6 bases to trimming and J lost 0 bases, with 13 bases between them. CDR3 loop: CASRLLPFSTDTQYF. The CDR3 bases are TGTGCCAGCAGGCTACTACCGTTTAGCACAGATACGCAGTATTTT.

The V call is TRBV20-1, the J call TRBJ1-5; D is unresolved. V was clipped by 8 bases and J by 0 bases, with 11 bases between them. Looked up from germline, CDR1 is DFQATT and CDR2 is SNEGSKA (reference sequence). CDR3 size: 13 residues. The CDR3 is CSSGRYSNQPQHF. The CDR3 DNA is TGCAGTTCAGGACGGTATAGCAATCAGCCCCAGCATTTT.

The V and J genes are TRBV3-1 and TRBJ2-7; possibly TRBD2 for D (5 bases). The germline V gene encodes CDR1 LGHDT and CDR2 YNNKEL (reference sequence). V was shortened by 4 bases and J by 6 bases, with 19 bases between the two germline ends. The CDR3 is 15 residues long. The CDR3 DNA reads TGTGCCAGCAGCCCAACATACGAGTCGGACTCCGAGCAGTACTTC. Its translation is CASSPTYESDSEQYF.

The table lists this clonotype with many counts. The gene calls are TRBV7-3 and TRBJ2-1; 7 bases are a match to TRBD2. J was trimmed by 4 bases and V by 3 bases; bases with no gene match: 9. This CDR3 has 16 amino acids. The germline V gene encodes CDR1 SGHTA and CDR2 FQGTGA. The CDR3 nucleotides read TGTGCCAGCAGCTTGGGAGGGAGCCTACAATACAATGAGCAGTTCTTC. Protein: CASSLGGSLQYNEQFF.

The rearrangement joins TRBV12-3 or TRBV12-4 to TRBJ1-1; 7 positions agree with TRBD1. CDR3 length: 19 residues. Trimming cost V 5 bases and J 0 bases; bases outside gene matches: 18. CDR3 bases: TGTGCCAGCAGTCTTGAGAGGCAGAGGGGGCTGGGGATGAACACTGAAGCTTTCTTT. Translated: CASSLERQRGLGMNTEAFF.

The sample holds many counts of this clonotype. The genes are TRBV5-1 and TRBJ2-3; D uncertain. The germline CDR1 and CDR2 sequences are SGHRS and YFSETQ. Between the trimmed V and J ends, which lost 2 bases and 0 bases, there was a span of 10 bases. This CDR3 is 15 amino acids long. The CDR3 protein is CASSFVRPSTDTQYF. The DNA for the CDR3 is TGCGCCAGCAGCTTTGTCCGCCCCAGCACAGATACGCAGTATTTT.

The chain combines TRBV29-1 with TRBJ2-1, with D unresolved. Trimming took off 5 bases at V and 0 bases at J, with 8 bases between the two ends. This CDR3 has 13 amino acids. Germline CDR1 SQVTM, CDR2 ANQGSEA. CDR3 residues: CSVSSNSYNEQFF. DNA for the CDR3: TGCAGCGTTTCTAGTAACTCCTACAATGAGCAGTTCTTC.

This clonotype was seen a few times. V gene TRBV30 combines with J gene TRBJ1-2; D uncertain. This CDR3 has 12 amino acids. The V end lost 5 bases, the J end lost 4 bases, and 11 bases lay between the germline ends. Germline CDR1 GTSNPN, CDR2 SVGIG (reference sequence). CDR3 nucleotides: TGTGCCTGGTCGCCGCTCAGCTATGGCTACACCTTC. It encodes CAWSPLSYGYTF.

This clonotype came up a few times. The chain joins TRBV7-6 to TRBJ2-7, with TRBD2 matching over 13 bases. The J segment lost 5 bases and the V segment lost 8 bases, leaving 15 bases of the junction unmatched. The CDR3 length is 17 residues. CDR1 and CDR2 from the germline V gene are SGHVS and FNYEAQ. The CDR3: CASGGLAGVVVPHEQYF. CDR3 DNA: TGTGCCAGCGGTGGACTAGCGGGAGTGGTGGTCCCCCACGAGCAGTACTTC. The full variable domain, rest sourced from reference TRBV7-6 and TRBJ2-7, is GAGVSQSPRYKVTKRGQDVALRCDPISGHVSLYWYRQALGQGPEFLTYFNYEAQQDKSGLPNDRFSAERPEGSISTLTIQRTEQRDSAMYRCASGGLAGVVVPHEQYFGPGTRLTVT.

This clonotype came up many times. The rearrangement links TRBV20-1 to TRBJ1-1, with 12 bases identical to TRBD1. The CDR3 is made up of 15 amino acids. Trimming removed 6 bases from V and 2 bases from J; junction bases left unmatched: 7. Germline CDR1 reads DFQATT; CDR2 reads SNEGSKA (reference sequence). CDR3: CSASRDRGHNTEAFF. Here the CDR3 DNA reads TGCAGTGCATCCCGGGACAGGGGGCATAACACTGAAGCTTTCTTT.

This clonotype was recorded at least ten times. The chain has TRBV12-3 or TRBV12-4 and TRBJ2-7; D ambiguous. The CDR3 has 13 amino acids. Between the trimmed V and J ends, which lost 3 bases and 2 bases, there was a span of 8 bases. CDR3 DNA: TGTGCCAGCAGTTTCGGGCCCCCCTACGAGCAGTACTTC. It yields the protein CASSFGPPYEQYF.

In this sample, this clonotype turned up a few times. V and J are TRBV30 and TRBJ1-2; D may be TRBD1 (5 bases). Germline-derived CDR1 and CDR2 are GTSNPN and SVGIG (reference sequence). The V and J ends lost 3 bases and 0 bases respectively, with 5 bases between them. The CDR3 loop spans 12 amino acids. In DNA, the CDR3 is TGTGCCTGGAGGGACACTAACTATGGCTACACCTTC. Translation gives CAWRDTNYGYTF.

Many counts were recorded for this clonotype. The CDR3 reads CSVAGTGGNEQFF. Written as DNA, the CDR3 is TGCAGCGTGGCCGGGACTGGAGGCAATGAGCAGTTCTTC. The rearrangement uses TRBV29-1 and TRBJ2-1; D perhaps matches TRBD2 (6 bases). The CDR3 is made up of 13 amino acids. The V gene lost 6 bases and the J gene lost 6 bases, with 15 bases spanning the gap. Per the germline V gene, CDR1 is SQVTM and CDR2 is ANQGSEA.

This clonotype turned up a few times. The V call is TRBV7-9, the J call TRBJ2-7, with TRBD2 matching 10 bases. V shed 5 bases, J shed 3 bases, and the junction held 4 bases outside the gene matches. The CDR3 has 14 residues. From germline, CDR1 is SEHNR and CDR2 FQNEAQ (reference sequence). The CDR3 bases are TGTGCCAGCAGCCAGGGACTAGCGCGCTACGAGCAGTACTTC. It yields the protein CASSQGLARYEQYF.

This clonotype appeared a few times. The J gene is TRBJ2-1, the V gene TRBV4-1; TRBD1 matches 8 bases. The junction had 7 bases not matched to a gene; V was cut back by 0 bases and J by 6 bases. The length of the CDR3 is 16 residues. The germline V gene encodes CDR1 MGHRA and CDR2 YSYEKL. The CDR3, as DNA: TGCGCCAGCAGCCAAGAGAGCTTTACAGGGGGCAATGAGCAGTTCTTC. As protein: CASSQESFTGGNEQFF.

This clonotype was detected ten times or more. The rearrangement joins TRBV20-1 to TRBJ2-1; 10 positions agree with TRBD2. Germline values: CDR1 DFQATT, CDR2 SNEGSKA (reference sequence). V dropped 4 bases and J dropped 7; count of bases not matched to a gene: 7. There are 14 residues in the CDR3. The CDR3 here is CSATTSGLQNEQFF. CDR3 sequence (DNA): TGCAGTGCTACGACTAGCGGGTTGCAAAATGAGCAGTTCTTC.

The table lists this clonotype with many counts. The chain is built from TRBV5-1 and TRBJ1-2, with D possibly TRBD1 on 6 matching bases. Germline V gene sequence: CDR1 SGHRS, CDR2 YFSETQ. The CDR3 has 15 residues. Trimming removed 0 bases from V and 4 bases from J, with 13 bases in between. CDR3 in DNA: TGCGCCAGCAGCTTGGAACAGGGCCCGTCCTATGGCTACACCTTC. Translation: CASSLEQGPSYGYTF.